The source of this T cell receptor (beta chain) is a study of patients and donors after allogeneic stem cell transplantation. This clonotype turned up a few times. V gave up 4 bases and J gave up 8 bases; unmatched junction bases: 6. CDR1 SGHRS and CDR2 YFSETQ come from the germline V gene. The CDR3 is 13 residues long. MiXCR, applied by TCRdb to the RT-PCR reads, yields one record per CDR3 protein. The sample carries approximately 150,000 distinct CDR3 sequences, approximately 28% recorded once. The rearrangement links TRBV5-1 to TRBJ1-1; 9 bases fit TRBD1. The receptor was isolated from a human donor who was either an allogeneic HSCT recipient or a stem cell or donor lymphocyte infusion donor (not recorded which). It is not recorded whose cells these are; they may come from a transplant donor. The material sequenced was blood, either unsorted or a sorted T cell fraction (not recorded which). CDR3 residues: CASSQTGGAEAFF. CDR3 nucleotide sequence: TGCGCCAGCAGCCAGACAGGGGGGGCCGAAGCTTTCTTT.